Listed below are T cell receptor beta chains from one sample, sequenced in a study of T cell responses to AZD1222 COVID-19 vaccine. Sequencing was performed with immunoSEQ multiplex PCR; in TCRdb, only in-frame clones are kept and a portion is missing. The sample has tens of thousands of clones, 85% to 90% seen once; the top ten hold 6% to 7.5%. The material was peripheral blood, obtained 28 days after the second AZD1222 dose. These receptors were obtained from an adult who received the AZD1222 COVID-19 vaccine. CDR3s include the opening cysteine and the closing phenylalanine or tryptophan. A D gene is named only where the DNA matches it firmly. Clone sizes are given selectively: once, few, many, or a class where the clone is expanded.

j_call: TRBJ2-2
d_call: TRBD2
v_call: TRBV9
clone_size: NA
cdr3_nt: TGTGCCAGCACCGCGGGGGCGAACACCGGGGAGCTGTTTTTT
cdr3_aa: CASTAGANTGELFF

j_call: TRBJ1-5
d_call: NA
v_call: TRBV5-4
clone_size: once
cdr3_nt: TGTGCCAGCAGCTTGGAAGGGGGGAATCAGCCCCAGCATTTT
cdr3_aa: CASSLEGGNQPQHF

j_call: TRBJ1-1
d_call: TRBD1
v_call: TRBV6-5
clone_size: NA
cdr3_nt: TGTGCCAGCAGCCCCACAGGGGCTTCTGAAGCTTTCTTT
cdr3_aa: CASSPTGASEAFF

j_call: TRBJ2-7
d_call: NA
v_call: TRBV20-1
clone_size: NA
cdr3_nt: TGCAGTGCTAGATCCCGCTACGAGCAGTACTTC
cdr3_aa: CSARSRYEQYF

j_call: TRBJ2-2
d_call: NA
v_call: TRBV15
clone_size: NA
cdr3_nt: TGTGCCACCAGCAGAGAACGGACGGAATACACCGGGGAGCTGTTTTTT
cdr3_aa: CATSRERTEYTGELFF

j_call: TRBJ1-1
d_call: NA
v_call: TRBV10-1
clone_size: NA
cdr3_nt: TGCGCCAGCAGAGAGCATTTGAACACTGAAGCTTTCTTT
cdr3_aa: CASREHLNTEAFF

j_call: TRBJ1-6
d_call: TRBD1
v_call: TRBV7-9
clone_size: NA
cdr3_nt: TGTGCCAGCAGGAAAGGACAGGGGGATTCACCCCTCCACTTT
cdr3_aa: CASRKGQGDSPLHF

j_call: TRBJ1-5
d_call: TRBD1
v_call: TRBV5-1
clone_size: NA
cdr3_nt: TGCGCCAGCAGAACCTCCCCGGGACAGGACTATCAGCCCCAGCATTTT
cdr3_aa: CASRTSPGQDYQPQHF

j_call: TRBJ1-1
d_call: NA
v_call: TRBV6-2/TRBV6-3
clone_size: NA
cdr3_nt: TGTGCCAGCAGCCTGGGACGGCTCACTGAAGCTTTCTTT
cdr3_aa: CASSLGRLTEAFF

j_call: TRBJ2-2
d_call: TRBD2
v_call: TRBV2
clone_size: NA
cdr3_nt: TGTGCCAGCAATCCCCCCGGGAGGCCCGGGGAGCTGTTTTTT
cdr3_aa: CASNPPGRPGELFF

j_call: TRBJ2-4
d_call: NA
v_call: TRBV7-2
clone_size: NA
cdr3_nt: TGTGCCAGCAGCTTTGGGGGTGGTGGGAACATTCAGTACTTC
cdr3_aa: CASSFGGGGNIQYF

j_call: TRBJ2-3
d_call: NA
v_call: TRBV4-1
clone_size: NA
cdr3_nt: TGCGCCAGCAGCCAATCGTGGGAGGGCACAGATACGCAGTATTTT
cdr3_aa: CASSQSWEGTDTQYF

j_call: TRBJ1-1
d_call: NA
v_call: TRBV27
clone_size: NA
cdr3_nt: TGTGCCAGCAGTTTGGTCGCTGCTACTGAAGCTTTCTTT
cdr3_aa: CASSLVAATEAFF

j_call: TRBJ2-3
d_call: TRBD1
v_call: TRBV27
clone_size: NA
cdr3_nt: TGTGCCAGCAGTTTAGGGGACAGGGGGGCAGATACGCAGTATTTT
cdr3_aa: CASSLGDRGADTQYF

j_call: TRBJ1-1
d_call: TRBD1
v_call: TRBV7-6
clone_size: NA
cdr3_nt: TGTGCCAGCAGCTCTAAAATCGGACAGGGTGAAGCTTTCTTT
cdr3_aa: CASSSKIGQGEAFF

j_call: TRBJ2-1
d_call: TRBD2
v_call: TRBV6-4
clone_size: medium-sized
cdr3_nt: TGTGCCAGCAGTGACGGACTAGCCCACAATGAGCAGTTCTTC
cdr3_aa: CASSDGLAHNEQFF

j_call: TRBJ2-1
d_call: TRBD2
v_call: TRBV6-1
clone_size: NA
cdr3_nt: TGTGCCAGCAGTGAACTCCCGGGACTAACATACAATGAGCAGTTCTTC
cdr3_aa: CASSELPGLTYNEQFF

j_call: TRBJ1-2
d_call: TRBD1
v_call: TRBV5-1
clone_size: NA
cdr3_nt: TGCGCCAGCAGCGGGTCGACAGGGAGACACTATGGCTACACCTTC
cdr3_aa: CASSGSTGRHYGYTF

j_call: TRBJ1-2
d_call: NA
v_call: TRBV6-5
clone_size: NA
cdr3_nt: TGTGCCAGCAGTTCGGTAGGGCTAGGGTATGGCTACACCTTC
cdr3_aa: CASSSVGLGYGYTF

j_call: TRBJ2-1
d_call: NA
v_call: TRBV9
clone_size: medium-sized
cdr3_nt: TGTGCCAGCAGCGTCTACAGGGTAGACTACAATGAGCAGTTCTTC
cdr3_aa: CASSVYRVDYNEQFF

j_call: TRBJ2-1
d_call: TRBD2
v_call: TRBV11-2
clone_size: once
cdr3_nt: TGTGCCAGCAGCTCGGAGCGGGAGAATGAGCAGTTCTTC
cdr3_aa: CASSSERENEQFF

j_call: TRBJ2-4
d_call: NA
v_call: TRBV21-1
clone_size: NA
cdr3_nt: TGTGCCAGCAGCACACGGTCGGGGATGGACAAAAACATTCAGTACTTC
cdr3_aa: CASSTRSGMDKNIQYF

j_call: TRBJ1-3
d_call: NA
v_call: TRBV27
clone_size: NA
cdr3_nt: TGTGCCAGCAGTTGGTCCGGACGCGGTCTCTCTGGAAACACCATATATTTT
cdr3_aa: CASSWSGRGLSGNTIYF